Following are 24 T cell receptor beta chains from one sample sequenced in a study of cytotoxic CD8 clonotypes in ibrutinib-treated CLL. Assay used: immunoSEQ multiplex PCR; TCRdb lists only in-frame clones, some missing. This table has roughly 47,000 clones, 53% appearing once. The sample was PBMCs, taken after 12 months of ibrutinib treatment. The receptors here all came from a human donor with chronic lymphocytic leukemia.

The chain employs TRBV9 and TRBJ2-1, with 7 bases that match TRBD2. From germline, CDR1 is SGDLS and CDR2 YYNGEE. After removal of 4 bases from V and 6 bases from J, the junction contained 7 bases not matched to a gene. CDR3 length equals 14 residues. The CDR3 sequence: CASSRTSWSNEQFF. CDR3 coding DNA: TGTGCCAGCAGCCGGACTAGTTGGAGCAATGAGCAGTTCTTC.

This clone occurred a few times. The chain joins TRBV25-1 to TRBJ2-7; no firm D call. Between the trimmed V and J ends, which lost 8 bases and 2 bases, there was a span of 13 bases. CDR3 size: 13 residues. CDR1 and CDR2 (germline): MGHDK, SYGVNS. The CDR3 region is CASRTDGAYEQYF. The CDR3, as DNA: TGTGCCAGCCGAACGGACGGTGCCTACGAGCAGTACTTC.

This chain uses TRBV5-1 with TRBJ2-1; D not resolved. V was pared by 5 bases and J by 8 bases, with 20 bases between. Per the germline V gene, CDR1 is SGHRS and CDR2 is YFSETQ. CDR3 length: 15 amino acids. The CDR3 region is CASREIGVWTDEQFF. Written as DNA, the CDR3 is TGCGCCAGCAGAGAGATTGGAGTTTGGACCGATGAGCAGTTCTTC.

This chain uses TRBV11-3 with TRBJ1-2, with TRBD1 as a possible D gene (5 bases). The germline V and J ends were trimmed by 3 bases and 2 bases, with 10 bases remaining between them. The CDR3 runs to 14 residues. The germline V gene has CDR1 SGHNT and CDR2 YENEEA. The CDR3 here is CASSFGGTNYGYTF. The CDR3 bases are TGTGCCAGCAGCTTTGGGGGGACCAACTATGGCTACACCTTC.

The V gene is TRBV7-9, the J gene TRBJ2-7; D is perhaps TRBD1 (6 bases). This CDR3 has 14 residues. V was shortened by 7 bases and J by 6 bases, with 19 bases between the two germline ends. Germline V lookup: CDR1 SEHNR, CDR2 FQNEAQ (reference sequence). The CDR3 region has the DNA TGTGCCAGCACCTTTTCAACAGGGATCGGCGAGCAGTACTTC. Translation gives CASTFSTGIGEQYF.

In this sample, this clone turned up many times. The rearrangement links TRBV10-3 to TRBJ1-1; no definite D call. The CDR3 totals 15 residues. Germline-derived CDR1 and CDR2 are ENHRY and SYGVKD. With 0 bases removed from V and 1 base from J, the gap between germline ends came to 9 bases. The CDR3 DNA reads TGTGCCATCAGTGAGTCGACGAGTCCGAACACTGAAGCTTTCTTT. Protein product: CAISESTSPNTEAFF.

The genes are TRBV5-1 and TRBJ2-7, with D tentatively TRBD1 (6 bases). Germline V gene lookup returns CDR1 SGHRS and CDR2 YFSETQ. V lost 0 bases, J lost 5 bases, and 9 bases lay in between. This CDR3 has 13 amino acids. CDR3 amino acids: CASSLGQGNEQYF. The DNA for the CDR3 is TGCGCCAGCAGCTTGGGTCAGGGGAACGAGCAGTACTTC.

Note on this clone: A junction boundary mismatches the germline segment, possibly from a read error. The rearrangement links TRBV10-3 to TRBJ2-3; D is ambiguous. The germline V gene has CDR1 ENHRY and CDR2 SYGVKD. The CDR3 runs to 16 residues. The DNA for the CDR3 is TGTGCCAGCAGTGAAGTCCGGGCCCTTCTAACCGATACGCAGTATTTT. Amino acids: CASSEVRALLTDTQYF.

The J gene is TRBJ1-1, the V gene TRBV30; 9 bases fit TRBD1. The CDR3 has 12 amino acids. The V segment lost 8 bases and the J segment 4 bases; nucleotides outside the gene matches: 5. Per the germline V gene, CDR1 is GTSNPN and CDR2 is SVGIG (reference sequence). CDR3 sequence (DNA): TGTGCCGGAGACAGGGGGGCCACTGAAGCTTTCTTT. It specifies CAGDRGATEAFF.

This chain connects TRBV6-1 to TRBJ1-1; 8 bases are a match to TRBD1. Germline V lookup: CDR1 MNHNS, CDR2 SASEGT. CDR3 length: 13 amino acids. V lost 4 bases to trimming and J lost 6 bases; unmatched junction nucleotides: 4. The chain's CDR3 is CASSGDRGPEAFF. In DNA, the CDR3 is TGTGCCAGCAGTGGAGACAGGGGACCTGAAGCTTTCTTT.

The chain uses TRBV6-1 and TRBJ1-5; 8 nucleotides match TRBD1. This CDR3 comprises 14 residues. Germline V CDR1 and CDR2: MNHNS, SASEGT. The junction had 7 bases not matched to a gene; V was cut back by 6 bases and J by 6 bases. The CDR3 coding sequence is TGTGCCAGCAGCCCGGACAGGGTGACTCAGCCCCAGCATTTT. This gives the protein CASSPDRVTQPQHF.

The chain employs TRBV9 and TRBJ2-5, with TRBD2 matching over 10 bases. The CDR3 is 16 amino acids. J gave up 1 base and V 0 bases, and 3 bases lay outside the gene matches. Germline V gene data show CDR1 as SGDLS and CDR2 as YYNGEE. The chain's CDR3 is CASSVGIAGGQETQYF. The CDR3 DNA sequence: TGTGCCAGCAGCGTAGGCATAGCGGGGGGCCAAGAGACCCAGTACTTC. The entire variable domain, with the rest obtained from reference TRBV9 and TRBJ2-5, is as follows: DSGVTQTPKHLITATGQRVTLRCSPRSGDLSVYWYQQSLDQGLQFLIQYYNGEERAKGNILERFSAQQFPDLHSELNLSSLELGDSALYFCASSVGIAGGQETQYFGPGTRLLVL.

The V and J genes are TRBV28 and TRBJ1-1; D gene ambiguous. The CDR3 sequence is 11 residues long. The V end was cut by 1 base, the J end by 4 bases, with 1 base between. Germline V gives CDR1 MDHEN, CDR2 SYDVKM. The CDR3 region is CASSLSTEAFF. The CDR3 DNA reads TGTGCCAGCAGTTTATCCACTGAAGCTTTCTTT. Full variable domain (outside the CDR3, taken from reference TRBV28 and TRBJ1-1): DVKVTQSSRYLVKRTGEKVFLECVQDMDHENMFWYRQDPGLGLRLIYFSYDVKMKEKGDIPEGYSVSREKKERFSLILESASTNQTSMYLCASSLSTEAFFGQGTRLTVV.

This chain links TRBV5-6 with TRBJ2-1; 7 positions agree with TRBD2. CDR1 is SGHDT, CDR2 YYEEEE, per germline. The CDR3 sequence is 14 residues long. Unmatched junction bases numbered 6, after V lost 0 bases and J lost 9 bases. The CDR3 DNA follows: TGTGCCAGCAGCTTGGTAGCGGGTAGGTCTGAGCAGTTCTTC. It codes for CASSLVAGRSEQFF.

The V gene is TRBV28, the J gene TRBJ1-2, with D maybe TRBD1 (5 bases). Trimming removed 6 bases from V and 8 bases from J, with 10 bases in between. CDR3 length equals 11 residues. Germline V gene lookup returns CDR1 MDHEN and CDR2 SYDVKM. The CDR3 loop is CASSQQAGYTF. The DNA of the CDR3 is TGTGCCAGCAGCCAACAGGCGGGCTACACCTTC.

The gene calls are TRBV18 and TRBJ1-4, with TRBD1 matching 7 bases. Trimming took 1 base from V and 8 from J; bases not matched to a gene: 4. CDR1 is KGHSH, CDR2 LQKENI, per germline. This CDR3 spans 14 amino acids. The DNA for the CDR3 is TGTGCCAGCTCACCACGGGACAGAACCGAAAAACTGTTTTTT. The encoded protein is CASSPRDRTEKLFF.

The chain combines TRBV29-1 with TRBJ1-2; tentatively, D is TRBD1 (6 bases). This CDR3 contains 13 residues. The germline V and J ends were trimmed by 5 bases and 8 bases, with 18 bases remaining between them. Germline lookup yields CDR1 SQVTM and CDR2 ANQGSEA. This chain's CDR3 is CSVSPSGQQGYTF. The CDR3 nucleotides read TGCAGCGTTAGTCCTTCGGGACAACAAGGCTACACCTTC.

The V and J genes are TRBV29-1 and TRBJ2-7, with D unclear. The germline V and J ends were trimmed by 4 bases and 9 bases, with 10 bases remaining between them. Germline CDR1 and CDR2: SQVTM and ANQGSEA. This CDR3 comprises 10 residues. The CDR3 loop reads CSVVGLRQYF. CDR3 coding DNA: TGCAGCGTTGTTGGGTTAAGGCAGTACTTC.

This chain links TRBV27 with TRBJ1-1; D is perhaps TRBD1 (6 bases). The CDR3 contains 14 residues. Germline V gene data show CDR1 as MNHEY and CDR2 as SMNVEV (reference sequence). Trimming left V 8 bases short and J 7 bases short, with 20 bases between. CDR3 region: CASWAPQGRLEAFF. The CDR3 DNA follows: TGTGCCAGCTGGGCCCCGCAGGGGCGTCTTGAAGCTTTCTTT.

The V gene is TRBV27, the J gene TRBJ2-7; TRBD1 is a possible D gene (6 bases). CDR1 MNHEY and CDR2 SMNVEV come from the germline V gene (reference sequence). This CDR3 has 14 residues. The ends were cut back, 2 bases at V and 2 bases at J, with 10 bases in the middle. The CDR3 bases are TGTGCCAGCAGTTTAACAGGGTGGCCCTACGAGCAGTACTTC. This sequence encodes CASSLTGWPYEQYF.

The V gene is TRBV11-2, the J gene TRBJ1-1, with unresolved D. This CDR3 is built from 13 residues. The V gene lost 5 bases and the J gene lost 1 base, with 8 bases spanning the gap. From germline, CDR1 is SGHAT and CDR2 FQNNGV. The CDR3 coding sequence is TGTGCCAGCAGCCCACAGACGAACACTGAAGCTTTCTTT. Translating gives CASSPQTNTEAFF.

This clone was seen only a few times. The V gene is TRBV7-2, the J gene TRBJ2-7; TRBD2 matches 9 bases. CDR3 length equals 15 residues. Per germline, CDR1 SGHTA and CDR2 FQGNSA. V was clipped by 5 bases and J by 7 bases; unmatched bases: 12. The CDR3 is CASSPDASGMEEQYF. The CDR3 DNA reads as TGTGCCAGCAGCCCGGATGCTAGCGGGATGGAAGAGCAGTACTTC.

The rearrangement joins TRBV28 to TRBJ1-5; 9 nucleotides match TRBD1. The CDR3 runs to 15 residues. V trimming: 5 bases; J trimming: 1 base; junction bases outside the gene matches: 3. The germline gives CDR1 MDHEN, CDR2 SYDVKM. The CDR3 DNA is TGTGCCAGCAGTACAGGGGGCCGAAGCAATCAGCCCCAGCATTTT. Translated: CASSTGGRSNQPQHF.

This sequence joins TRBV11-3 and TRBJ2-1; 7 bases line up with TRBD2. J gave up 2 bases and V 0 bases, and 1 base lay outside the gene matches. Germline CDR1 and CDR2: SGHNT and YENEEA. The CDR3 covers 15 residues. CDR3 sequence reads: CASSLEGRAYNEQFF. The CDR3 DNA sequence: TGTGCCAGCAGCTTAGAAGGGAGGGCCTACAATGAGCAGTTCTTC.